This T cell receptor (beta chain) was obtained from a study of shared clonotypes between healthy human individuals. There are 16 residues in the CDR3. Germline values: CDR1 SGHKS, CDR2 YYEKEE (reference sequence). The V gene lost 4 bases and the J gene lost 0 bases, with 16 bases spanning the gap. Sequencing used immunoSEQ multiplex PCR; TCRdb keeps in-frame clones, though not all of them. The table records over 850,000 clones, around three quarters of them present only once. This clone has just one count. The sequence came from a man between 18 and 29 years old in good health. Some clones in this sample may be carry-over from other donors' samples. Sequencing was done on a sample of memory CD4+ T cells from PBMCs. As to subset: CD45RA-negative fraction. The chain couples TRBV5-5 to TRBJ1-1, with D possibly being TRBD1 (6 bases). The CDR3 sequence is CASSRTGPPMNTEAFF. Written as DNA, the CDR3 is TGTGCCAGCAGCCGTACAGGGCCCCCTATGAACACTGAAGCTTTCTTT.